Each of the 4 T cell receptor beta chains below was sequenced from the same sample in a study of T cell repertoires in cytomegalovirus infection. These TCRs' antigens remain unknown. Each CDR3 protein gets one entry after TCRdb re-called the reads with MiXCR. The sample yields approximately 730,000 distinct CDR3 sequences, 30% to 40% seen once. This specimen was cultured PBMCs, taken from culture after CMV antigen stimulation. The receptor set was obtained from a human donor in good health (CMV status not recorded). Some clones in this sample may be carry-over from other donors' samples.

The chain is built from TRBV4-2 and TRBJ2-6; D uncertain. Germline CDR1 and CDR2: LGHNA and YNFKEQ. The CDR3 spans 20 residues. Trimming shortened V by 1 base and J by 2 bases, and 21 bases separated the two germline ends. The CDR3 loop reads CASSQAFFGSSGTGANVLTF. The CDR3 DNA follows: TGTGCCAGCAGCCAAGCCTTTTTCGGTTCGTCCGGAACTGGGGCCAACGTCCTGACTTTC.

A single count supports this clonotype. The chain uses TRBV7-2 and TRBJ1-6; D gene unclear. CDR1 SGHTA and CDR2 FQGNSA come from the germline V gene. Trimming cost V 1 base and J 11 bases, with 9 bases left between them. This CDR3 has 13 residues. As DNA, the CDR3 is TGTGCCAGCAGCTTAGGTGGGGTTGCACCCCTCCACTTT. Its translation: CASSLGGVAPLHF.

This clonotype was counted a few times. The V and J genes are TRBV11-2 and TRBJ2-1; the D gene is possibly TRBD1 (6 bases). V was shortened by 5 bases and J by 10 bases, with 18 bases between the two germline ends. This CDR3 spans 14 amino acids. Per germline, CDR1 SGHAT and CDR2 FQNNGV. CDR3 sequence: CASSGGQSRWEQFF. CDR3 nucleotides: TGTGCCAGCAGCGGTGGACAGAGCCGGTGGGAGCAGTTCTTC.

This chain uses TRBV7-2 with TRBJ2-7, with D hard to call. The CDR3 runs to 12 residues. Germline V CDR1 and CDR2: SGHTA, FQGNSA. The ends were cut back, 5 bases at V and 3 bases at J, with 8 bases in the middle. This chain's CDR3 is CASSPYIYEQYF. The CDR3, as DNA: TGTGCCAGCAGCCCCTACATCTACGAGCAGTACTTC.